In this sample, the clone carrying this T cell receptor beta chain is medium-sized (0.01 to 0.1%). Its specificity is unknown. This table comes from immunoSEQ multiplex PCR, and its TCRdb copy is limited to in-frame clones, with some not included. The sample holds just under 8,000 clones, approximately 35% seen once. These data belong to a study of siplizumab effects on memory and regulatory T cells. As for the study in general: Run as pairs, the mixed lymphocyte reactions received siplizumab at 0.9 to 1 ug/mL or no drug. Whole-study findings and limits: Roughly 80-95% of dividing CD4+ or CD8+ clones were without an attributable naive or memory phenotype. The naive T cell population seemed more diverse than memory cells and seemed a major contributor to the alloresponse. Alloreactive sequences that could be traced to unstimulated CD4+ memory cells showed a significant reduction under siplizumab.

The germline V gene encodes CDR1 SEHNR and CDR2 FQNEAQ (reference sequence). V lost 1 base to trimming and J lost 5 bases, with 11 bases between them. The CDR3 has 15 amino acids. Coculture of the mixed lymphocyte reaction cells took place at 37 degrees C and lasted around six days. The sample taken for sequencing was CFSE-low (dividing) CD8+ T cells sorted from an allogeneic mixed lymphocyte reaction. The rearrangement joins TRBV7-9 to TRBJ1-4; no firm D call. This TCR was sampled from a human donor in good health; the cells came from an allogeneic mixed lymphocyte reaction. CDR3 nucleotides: TGTGCCAGCAGCTTAGGAACTGGTAAAAATGAAAAACTGTTTTTT. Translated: CASSLGTGKNEKLFF.